This T cell receptor beta chain was identified in a study of blood T cell repertoires in COVID-19 (dated by TCRdb to 2018 to 2021). Notes on the research overall: Collaborator samples came from the United States, Italy and Spain and covered acute and convalescent phases of COVID-19. The prospective study material was composed of cDNA or gDNA derived from T cells, B-cell-depleted T cells, or PBMCs. Subjects who had been exposed to COVID-19, were actively infected with it, or had recovered from it provided the deeply sampled blood TCRbeta repertoires that made up the dataset. The repertoires were made available in a free public database intended to serve as a resource for research on the immune response to SARS-CoV-2. Samples came from the ongoing ImmuneRACE study (first 160 participants) plus 1,254 subjects from 6 global collaborators. The sample metadata nearly always contained a de-identified subject ID, COVID-19 status, age in years and sex. HLA class I and class II types, where available, came from metadata supplied by the sample provider rather than from assay-based typing. The full study reports these points: The quantity of clinical and demographic metadata differed by source and by participant and was supplied without curation.

The collaborating institutions used their own protocols to collect whole blood in K2EDTA tubes. For TCRbeta analysis, collaborator samples were shipped as frozen whole blood, as isolated PBMCs, or as DNA extracted from either sample type. CDR1 and CDR2 (MNHEY, SVGAGI) derive from the germline V gene. Including cysteine and phenylalanine, the CDR3 has 15 amino acids. The kept DNA is CDR3 alone, 45 bases in frame from the first base. V is pruned by 2 bases and J by 2 bases, leaving 5 bases of the junction without a gene match. Points on this clone: It lacks a known antigen. Base qualities were left out, and no much larger clone turns up one base away.

TCRbeta CDR3 regions were amplified from genomic DNA using the immunoSEQ Assay, a bias-controlled multiplex PCR. As for the authors' bioinformatics: Nucleated cell counts per sample were estimated from amplification of reference gene primers within the assay. Sequence reads were collapsed and filtered to measure the absolute abundance of every unique TCRbeta CDR3 rearrangement. For each sample, productive Simpson clonality was calculated by taking the square root of Simpson's diversity index across productive rearrangements. Imported from immuneACCESS, the table was reduced by TCRdb to in-frame sequences with V and J called. These copies leave out some clones; in studies compared against another copy, an unresolved V gene accounts for under half, and the cause of the remainder is not known. The V and J calls and the clone size are those of that table, but D and trimming were determined from the DNA. Across this sample there are approximately 100,000 clones, with approximately 92% seen only once. Approximately 5.6% of the sample is held by the ten biggest clonotypes.

This receptor chain uses TRBV6-5 and TRBJ1-1; 7 junctional bases match TRBD1. Sample: peripheral blood. This TCR was sampled from a woman of 80 years or more with active COVID-19. At the DNA level, the sequence is TGTGCCAGCAGTTACAACAGGGGACCTAACACTGAAGCTTTCTTT. It translates to CASSYNRGPNTEAFF.